Below, one T cell receptor beta chain is given with its context. The specificity of this receptor is unknown. The library was produced with the immunoSEQ multiplex PCR assay. The multiplex PCR relied on a mix of 60 forward primers for TCR Vbeta segments and 13 reverse primers for TCR Jbeta segments. The CDR3 region of rearranged TCR beta genes was amplified from genomic DNA with a multiplex PCR assay. On the Illumina HiSeq System, the amplified TCR beta libraries were sequenced as 87-base-pair reads. In the source study's methods: Across the roughly 700 repertoires, a later analysis counted 80 million or so unique TCR beta chains, approximately 12 million of which were shared by at least two donors. To remove PCR and sequencing errors, raw reads were error-corrected and collapsed into unique sequences using a nearest-neighbor algorithm that merged closely related sequences. To assign V, D and J gene segments, CDR3 sequences were aligned to IMGT reference sequences. For a sequence to be retained, at least a six-nucleotide match to both a V gene segment and a J gene segment was required. A rearrangement was called productive if the CDR3 had no stop codons and remained in frame with V and J, and every other rearrangement was called non-productive. Following IMGT convention, CDR3 was defined as the stretch from the second conserved V-encoded cysteine up to the conserved J-encoded phenylalanine. The earlier analysis of some 600 of the donors excluded sequences that lacked an unambiguous match to a single V gene segment. An earlier analysis of fewer than 750 of the donors called V segments functional above 56.7% productive rearrangements and segregating when the between-donor standard deviation exceeded 5%. To diagnose cytomegalovirus status from the catalog of TCR beta chain sequences, a statistical classification framework was built. A later analysis assigned V and J genes by comparing TCR nucleotide sequences with IMGT/GENE-DB human TR gene sequences. In a later analysis, CDR3 sequences and most-parsimonious VDJ recombination scenarios were assigned using the TCRdist pipeline. In a later analysis, each TCR beta chain was defined by its CDR3 amino acid sequence together with its V-gene family, and reads without a unique V-gene family were excluded. A later analysis removed 550 to 650 highly shared, low-generation-probability nucleotide sequences to deal with suspected cross-contamination and a sequencing artifact. A later analysis calculated a clonal expansion index for each public chain from normalized within-repertoire ranks of inferred template counts. In a later analysis, generation probabilities were computed with a VDJ recombination model fitted to out-of-frame rearrangements, and the resulting probabilities were checked against IGoR. Hypergeometric tests were used in a later analysis to score TCR-TCR, TCR-HLA and TCR-CMV co-occurrence, with a repertoire-size bias correction applied to the TCR pairs. To estimate false discovery rates, a later analysis permuted the HLA or CMV assignments 20 times. In a later analysis, co-occurring TCRs were grouped using DBSCAN, with TCRdist sequence similarity added in when clustering inside HLA-allele-positive subsets. For co-occurrence clustering, repertoires with fewer than 30,000 or more than 120,000 public chains were excluded, along with a handful of repertoires with anomalous nucleotide sharing. TCRdb's version of the immuneACCESS table is confined to in-frame rearrangements and falls short of the full clone set. An unresolved V gene accounts for under half of the shortfall where checked; the remainder is of unknown origin. The DNA gave D and trimming, while V, J and clone size come from that table. In this sample's table one finds 180,000 or so clones. The ten largest clones take up less than 0.95% of the sample.

This record belongs to a study of cytomegalovirus exposure and HLA in healthy donors (dated by TCRdb to between 2016 and 2019). The study in broad terms: An earlier analysis of roughly 570 of the donors reported about 300 Gb of sequence data and around 120 million unique TCR beta sequences obtained from about 179 million T cells. In addition to the first cohort of about 650 subjects, a separate validation cohort of approximately 110 different subjects was used. Because of strong linkage in the cohort, five DR-DQ haplotypes were treated as single units for association and clustering. The study profiled the T cell repertoires of hundreds of subjects by immunosequencing and related them to cytomegalovirus serostatus. An early release covering roughly 600 HLA-typed donors comprised about 300 gigabases of sequencing data and around 80 million unique TCR sequences. Donor age, sex, ethnicity and CMV serostatus were collected together with the repertoire data. In a later analysis, previously published TCR beta repertoires from 666 donors were re-analyzed and high-resolution HLA genotyping was added so that TCR occurrence patterns could be studied. The number of typed donors differed by locus: about 620-640 for A, B, C, DRB1 and DQB1; roughly 510 for DQA1; around 610 for DPA1; and 400 to 480 for DPB1. HLA typing included class I and class II loci at four-digit resolution. The study aimed to test whether signatures of past pathogen exposure could be identified by cataloging public T cell receptors. A later genetic analysis used genome-wide SNP genotypes for about 60% of the 666 donors, treating that subset as a discovery cohort. Of the roughly 400 genotyped donors, 81% were placed in the genetic ancestry cluster associated with self-reported Caucasian donors. All discovery cohort repertoires had been generated on a single sequencing platform. To predict cytomegalovirus infection status, the study combined high-throughput TCR immunosequencing, statistical association of individual TCRs with disease status, and machine learning. An earlier analysis of around 580 of the donors used high-throughput TCR beta sequencing to judge whether each TCR beta V gene segment behaved as functional or pseudogenic. Among some 410 genotyped donors of the cohort, an average of approximately 240,000 unique TCR beta nucleotide sequences was sequenced per donor, of which 15% to 20% were non-productive. The later analysis used no new phenotypic data to find candidate immune exposures, relying instead on TCR beta sequences and their occurrence across donors. Findings and caveats that apply to the study as a whole: Broadly in line with IMGT annotations, most TCR beta V segments showed up in productive rearrangements about 87% or about 30% of the time in an earlier analysis of approximately 600 of the donors. Specific HLA alleles were associated with 15,000 to 20,000 TCR beta sequences at a false discovery rate of 0.05 in a later analysis. In a later analysis, HLA-associated TCR beta chains were found to be more clonally expanded and to have lower generation probabilities than equally common non-associated chains. According to a later analysis, TCR association rates differed among HLA loci, with DRB1 alleles showing the most associated TCRs and HLA-C alleles showing the fewest. In a later genetic analysis, fewer N-insertions in productive TCRs were reported among donors in an Asian-associated ancestry cluster than the roughly 710-donor mean. Some IMGT-functional V segments, including TRBV6-2 and TRBV6-3, could not be told apart with the 87-base-pair reads, so those segments were excluded. The only immune exposure information available for the cohort was CMV serostatus. In a later analysis, several top co-occurrence clusters were reported to appear linked to parvovirus B19, influenza, CMV and Epstein-Barr virus. Correlated functional status among segregating V segments might be attributable to linkage disequilibrium, but an unknown experimental factor could not be ruled out. The sequencing pipeline was judged likely to have produced a cluster of highly shared sequence variants as a technical artifact. While some public TCRs were present in many individuals, most TCR sequences turned up only very rarely across donors. In both the original and validation cohorts, the classifier was reported to diagnose cytomegalovirus status with high specificity and sensitivity. When HLA alleles, especially DR and DQ, strongly co-occurred, attributing TCR associations to individual alleles was difficult. Only TCR beta chains were sequenced in this cohort, and the absence of alpha or paired-chain data limited detectable features. The authors suggested that the approach could potentially be generalized to other disease states and immunological phenotypes. In a later genetic analysis, a missense DCLRE1C variant was associated with V-gene and J-gene trimming of TCR beta chains, and the association was replicated in an independent cohort. Because some donors lacked HLA typing at each locus, the association tests relied only on the typed subset. The study listed 164 TCR beta chains as associated with cytomegalovirus. In vitro tests confirmed that a few of the cytomegalovirus-associated TCR beta chains recognize cytomegalovirus antigens. Because counts were too low, roughly 18 rarely observed V segments, including chromosome 9 orphons, were left out of the earlier analysis of 587 of the donors. A later analysis found that most CMV-associated TCR beta chains appeared HLA-restricted, with HLA associations seemingly driven largely by CMV exposure. A further reported finding was that TCR beta sequences accurately predicted the HLA-A and HLA-B alleles for most subjects in the first cohort. Presence/absence analyses assumed roughly uniform sequencing depth across donors, an assumption that may not hold.

The cohort comprised fewer than 700 healthy bone marrow donors. All cohort members were sampled while nominally healthy, although unrecorded immune exposures were likely present. The donor tested CMV seropositive, placing the donor among the 250 to 300 seropositive members of the cohort. Each donor provided a peripheral blood sample, and peripheral blood mononuclear cells were used for TCR beta sequencing. Genomic DNA was extracted from the blood cell samples with the Qiagen DNeasy Blood Extraction Kit. Reading from cysteine to phenylalanine, the CDR3 counts 14 amino acids. Kept here is only the CDR3 DNA, which spans 42 bases and is read in frame from base 1. Germline trimming amounts to 8 bases on V and 0 bases on J, with 3 as the count of junction bases outside the gene matches. As encoded in the germline V gene, CDR1 is SGHTA while CDR2 is FQGNSA.

The chain employs TRBV7-2 and TRBJ2-7, with 11 bases aligning to TRBD2. The source material was PBMCs. The clonotype was recovered from a woman in her late teens or twenties in good health and CMV-seropositive. The CDR3 corresponds to CASCTSGSSYEQYF. The DNA is TGTGCCAGCTGTACTAGCGGGAGCTCCTACGAGCAGTACTTC.